The clone carrying this TCR beta chain was detected only a few times. The antigen is not known. This entry is derived from a study of blood T cells in healthy people across ages. A sample-barcoded 5' primer and a J-beta primer mix were used in a second PCR of about 6 to 11 cycles. TCRdb re-called the 5' RACE reads through MiXCR, storing one row per CDR3 protein. This sample has over a million distinct CDR3 sequences, with roughly 64% found just once. Deletions cut 3 bases from V and 2 bases from J, with 17 bases between. CDR1 and CDR2 from the germline V gene are LNHNV and YYDKDF (reference sequence). This CDR3 is 16 amino acids long. Findings and limits, study-wide: Roughly linear declines in TCR beta diversity per million T cells occurred with age.

The TCR was taken from a man aged 18 to 30 in good health. What was sequenced was blood. V is TRBV15 and J is TRBJ2-7; D call uncertain. CDR3 sequence: CATSSARYLRPYEQYF. CDR3 bases: TGTGCCACCAGCAGTGCTAGATACCTAAGGCCCTACGAGCAGTACTTC.